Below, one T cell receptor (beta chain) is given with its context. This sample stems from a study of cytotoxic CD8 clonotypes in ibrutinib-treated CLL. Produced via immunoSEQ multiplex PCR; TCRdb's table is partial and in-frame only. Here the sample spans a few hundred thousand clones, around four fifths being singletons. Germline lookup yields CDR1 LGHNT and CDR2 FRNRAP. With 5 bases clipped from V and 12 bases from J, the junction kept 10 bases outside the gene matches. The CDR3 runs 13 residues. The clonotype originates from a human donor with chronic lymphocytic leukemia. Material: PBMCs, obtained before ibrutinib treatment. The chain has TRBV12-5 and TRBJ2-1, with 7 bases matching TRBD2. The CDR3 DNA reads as TGTGCTAGTGGTACTCCAAGGACGGGGGGGCAGTTCTTC. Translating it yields CASGTPRTGGQFF.